The 19 T cell receptor beta chains in this list originate from one sample, sequenced in a study of cytomegalovirus exposure and HLA in healthy donors. A multiplex PCR was run with 60 Vbeta primers and 13 Jbeta primers. Repertoires were generated with immunoSEQ multiplex PCR, while TCRdb's copy carries only in-frame clones and drops some. The data contain 35,000 to 40,000 clones, roughly nine tenths of them singletons. The sequenced sample consisted of PBMCs. These receptors were collected from a woman in her late teens or twenties in good health and CMV-seronegative.

The chain carries TRBV7-2 and TRBJ1-5, with 7 bases matching TRBD1. This CDR3 spans 13 amino acids. The germline V gene has CDR1 SGHTA and CDR2 FQGNSA. The V gene end was trimmed by 4 bases and the J gene end by 9 bases; junction bases not matched to a gene: 6. The CDR3 region is CASSSGQLGPQHF. The DNA for the CDR3 is TGTGCCAGCAGCTCGGGACAGCTCGGGCCCCAGCATTTT.

This clone has a single count. J is TRBJ1-1 and V is TRBV19; 7 bases match TRBD1. V gave up 7 bases and J gave up 0 bases; unmatched junction bases: 14. The germline gives CDR1 LNHDA, CDR2 SQIVND (reference sequence). The CDR3 has 17 residues. CDR3 amino acids: CASTALVYRGMNTEAFF. In DNA, the CDR3 is TGTGCCAGTACCGCCCTCGTCTACAGGGGAATGAACACTGAAGCTTTCTTT.

The chain recombines TRBV5-3 with TRBJ2-2; 16 bases map to TRBD2. TRBV5-3 is noted as an ORF with a role that remains uncertain. The CDR3 extends over 20 amino acids. The V gene end was trimmed by 0 bases and the J gene end by 0 bases; junction bases not matched to a gene: 5. This chain's CDR3 is CARSLGAGTSGRANTGELFF. CDR3 nucleotide sequence: TGTGCCAGAAGCTTGGGGGCCGGGACTAGCGGGAGGGCGAACACCGGGGAGCTGTTTTTT.

This rearrangement joins TRBV18 to TRBJ1-1; tentative D call: TRBD1 (5 bases). The CDR3 is 15 residues long. Looked up from germline, CDR1 is KGHSH and CDR2 is LQKENI. With 2 bases removed from V and 2 bases from J, the gap between germline ends came to 12 bases. The CDR3 bases are TGTGCCAGCTCACCATCCCGACAGACCAACACTGAAGCTTTCTTT. Translated: CASSPSRQTNTEAFF.

The chain combines TRBV10-3 with TRBJ1-1; no definite D call. The CDR3 has 16 residues. CDR1 and CDR2 from the germline V gene are ENHRY and SYGVKD. Trimming took 1 base from V and 0 from J, leaving 12 bases between them. As DNA, the CDR3 is TGTGCCATCAGTGAGTTCTTAATCCAGATGAACACTGAAGCTTTCTTT. Translated, it gives CAISEFLIQMNTEAFF.

This clone was detected a few times. J is TRBJ2-2 and V is TRBV4-2; a possible D gene is TRBD1 (6 bases). The V end lost 0 bases, the J end lost 7 bases, and 15 bases lay between the germline ends. CDR1 and CDR2 from the germline V gene are LGHNA and YNFKEQ. CDR3 length: 16 amino acids. CDR3: CASSQDPQGDVGELFF. The CDR3 coding sequence is TGTGCCAGCAGCCAAGATCCACAGGGTGATGTCGGGGAGCTGTTTTTT.

This chain links TRBV10-3 with TRBJ2-1, with a tentative D call TRBD2 (5 bases). V lost 6 bases and J lost 8, with 14 bases in between. Germline-derived CDR1 and CDR2 are ENHRY and SYGVKD. CDR3 size: 13 residues. The CDR3 bases are TGTGCCATCAGCGGTAGGGAGTGGGATGAGCAGTTCTTC. Amino acid sequence: CAISGREWDEQFF.

This rearrangement joins TRBV7-8 to TRBJ1-5, with D hard to call. CDR1 and CDR2 (germline): SGHVS, FQNEAQ. This CDR3 has 16 amino acids. V was trimmed by 0 bases and J by 3 bases, leaving 12 bases between them. CDR3 region: CASSLAALRDNQPQHF. DNA of the CDR3: TGTGCCAGCAGCTTAGCGGCCCTGCGGGACAATCAGCCCCAGCATTTT. Combining the CDR3 with reference TRBV7-8 and TRBJ1-5 gives the whole variable domain GAGVSQSPRYKVAKRGQDVALRCDPISGHVSLFWYQQALGQGPEFLTYFQNEAQLDKSGLPSDRFFAERPEGSVSTLKIQRTQQEDSAVYLCASSLAALRDNQPQHFGDGTRLSIL.

This clone was observed once. The rearrangement joins TRBV28 to TRBJ1-2; TRBD1 matches 8 bases. With V trimmed by 5 bases and J by 10 bases, 9 bases remained unmatched. Germline values: CDR1 MDHEN, CDR2 SYDVKM. The CDR3 runs to 13 residues. The CDR3: CASSPGGTGLYTF. As DNA, the CDR3 is TGTGCCAGCAGTCCAGGGGGCACCGGCCTCTACACCTTC.

The chain recombines TRBV28 with TRBJ2-7, with 9 bases fitting TRBD1. Per germline, CDR1 MDHEN and CDR2 SYDVKM. V shed 8 bases and J 1 base; nucleotides not matched to a gene: 6. This CDR3 has 14 residues. The CDR3 is CASETGTGSYEQYF. CDR3 bases: TGTGCCAGCGAAACCGGGACAGGGTCCTACGAGCAGTACTTC.

The chain combines TRBV19 with TRBJ1-2, with unresolved D. Germline CDR1 is LNHDA and CDR2 is SQIVND (reference sequence). The CDR3 sequence is 15 residues long. The V and J ends lost 5 bases and 6 bases respectively, with 19 bases between them. CDR3 residues: CASSLPGLLRDGYTF. In nucleotides, the CDR3 is TGTGCCAGTAGTCTCCCCGGACTCCTAAGGGATGGCTACACCTTC.

This chain connects TRBV5-8 to TRBJ2-3; weak D call: TRBD2 (5 bases). Between the trimmed V and J ends, which lost 5 bases and 1 base, there was a span of 8 bases. This CDR3 region has 13 residues. Looked up from germline, CDR1 is SGHTS and CDR2 is YDEGEE. CDR3 sequence: CASRLRGTDTQYF. Written as DNA, the CDR3 is TGTGCCAGCAGACTGAGGGGCACAGATACGCAGTATTTT.

V is TRBV30 and J is TRBJ2-7; D is possibly TRBD1 (5 bases). This CDR3 is 13 amino acids long. CDR1 GTSNPN and CDR2 SVGIG come from the germline V gene (reference sequence). Trimming removed 3 bases from V and 5 bases from J, with 14 bases in between. The chain's CDR3 is CAWRSPGSNEQYF. DNA of the CDR3: TGTGCCTGGAGAAGCCCAGGGTCCAACGAGCAGTACTTC.

The chain couples TRBV18 to TRBJ1-4, with TRBD1 as a possible D gene (6 bases). CDR3 length: 14 amino acids. Looked up from germline, CDR1 is KGHSH and CDR2 is LQKENI. V shed 2 bases and J shed 7 bases, with 11 bases lying between them. CDR3 residues: CASSPAGTSEKLFF. The CDR3 DNA is TGTGCCAGCTCACCAGCAGGGACAAGTGAAAAACTGTTTTTT.

The rearrangement links TRBV19 to TRBJ2-7, with a weak D call TRBD2 (5 bases). The CDR3 has 12 residues. With 3 bases removed from V and 7 bases from J, the gap between germline ends came to 10 bases. Germline CDR1 reads LNHDA; CDR2 reads SQIVND (reference sequence). This CDR3 is CASSMQGGEQYF. The CDR3 DNA sequence: TGTGCCAGTAGTATGCAAGGAGGAGAGCAGTACTTC.

The chain uses TRBV27 and TRBJ1-2; no definite D call. CDR3 length equals 11 residues. Germline lookup yields CDR1 MNHEY and CDR2 SMNVEV (reference sequence). V shed 8 bases and J shed 8 bases, with 12 bases lying between them. The CDR3 DNA sequence: TGTGCCAGCGGAAGAGGGATGGGCTACACCTTC. Translating gives CASGRGMGYTF.

This clone appeared once. The chain joins TRBV28 to TRBJ2-7; 10 nucleotides align to TRBD2. V lost 7 bases and J lost 1; bases outside the gene matches: 7. The germline CDR1 and CDR2 sequences are MDHEN and SYDVKM. There are 15 residues in the CDR3. In nucleotides, the CDR3 is TGTGCCAGCACGTCCCCACTAGCGGGGTCCTACGAGCAGTACTTC. Amino acid sequence: CASTSPLAGSYEQYF.

In its sample, this clone was seen once. The chain has TRBV27 and TRBJ2-1; D may be TRBD1 (6 bases). CDR1 and CDR2 from the germline V gene are MNHEY and SMNVEV (reference sequence). The V and J ends lost 5 bases and 2 bases respectively, with 7 bases between them. The CDR3 has 13 amino acids. The CDR3 here is CASSRGTYNEQFF. The CDR3 nucleotides are TGTGCCAGCAGTAGGGGGACCTACAATGAGCAGTTCTTC.

The chain recombines TRBV28 with TRBJ2-5, with 9 positions matching TRBD2. The CDR3 has 16 amino acids. The germline gives CDR1 MDHEN, CDR2 SYDVKM. The trim removed 2 bases at V and 2 bases at J, leaving 6 bases unmatched. CDR3 residues: CASSLGGLALQETQYF. The CDR3 DNA follows: TGTGCCAGCAGTTTAGGGGGACTAGCCTTGCAAGAGACCCAGTACTTC.